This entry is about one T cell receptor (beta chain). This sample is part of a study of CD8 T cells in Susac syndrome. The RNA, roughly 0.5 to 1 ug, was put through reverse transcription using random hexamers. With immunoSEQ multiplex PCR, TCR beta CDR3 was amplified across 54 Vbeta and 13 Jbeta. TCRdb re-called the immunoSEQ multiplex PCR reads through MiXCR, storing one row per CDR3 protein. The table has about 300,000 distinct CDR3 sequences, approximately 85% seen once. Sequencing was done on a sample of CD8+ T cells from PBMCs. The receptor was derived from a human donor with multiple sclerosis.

The CDR3 loop is CASSLRQWKAEAFF. The CDR3 nucleotides are TGTGCCAGCAGCCTACGACAGTGGAAAGCTGAAGCTTTCTTT. The rearrangement joins TRBV7-9 to TRBJ1-1; weak D call: TRBD1 (5 bases). V lost 5 bases to trimming and J lost 6 bases, with 16 bases between them. In germline, CDR1 is SEHNR, CDR2 FQNEAQ (reference sequence). The CDR3 is made up of 14 amino acids.